This T cell receptor (beta chain) was obtained from a study of blood T cell repertoires in COVID-19. The overall study: T cells, B-cell-depleted T cells, or PBMCs supplied cDNA or gDNA.

Here immunoSEQ multiplex PCR was the method, and the copy in TCRdb shows in-frame clones only, minus some. Found here are around 180,000 clones, 79% of them singletons; the top ten hold roughly 17%. This clone has more than one count but fewer than ten. The clonotype comes from a man between 60 and 70 years old with active or convalescent COVID-19. Sequencing was carried out using peripheral blood.

The CDR3 spells CASSKEEPAREDYNEQFF. In DNA form, the CDR3 reads TGTGCCAGCAGCAAAGAAGAGCCGGCGCGGGAGGACTACAATGAGCAGTTCTTC. The J gene is TRBJ2-1, the V gene TRBV21-1; no DNA check was done on the table's D call, TRBD2. TRBV21-1 is given as a pseudogene. The CDR3 totals 18 residues.